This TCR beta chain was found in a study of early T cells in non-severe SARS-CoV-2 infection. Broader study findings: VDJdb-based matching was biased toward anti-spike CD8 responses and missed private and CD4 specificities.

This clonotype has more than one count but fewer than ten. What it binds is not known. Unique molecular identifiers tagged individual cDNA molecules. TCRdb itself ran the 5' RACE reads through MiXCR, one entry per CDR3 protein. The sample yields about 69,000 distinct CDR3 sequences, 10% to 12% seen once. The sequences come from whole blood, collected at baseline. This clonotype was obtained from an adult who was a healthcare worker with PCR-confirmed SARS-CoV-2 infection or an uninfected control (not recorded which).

CDR3 sequence (DNA): TGCAGCGTTGAGCAACAGGGAGGAACTGAAGCTTTCTTT. As protein: CSVEQQGGTEAFF. The V and J genes are TRBV29-1 and TRBJ1-1, with D possibly matching TRBD1 (6 bases). V was clipped by 3 bases and J by 5 bases, with 13 bases between them. The CDR3 spans 13 residues. Germline V gene sequence: CDR1 SQVTM, CDR2 ANQGSEA.